This T cell receptor beta chain was profiled in a study of OX40 agonist ivuxolimab in advanced cancers. Per germline, CDR1 SGHVT and CDR2 SQSDAQ. The CDR3 has 15 residues. The V end was cut by 0 bases, the J end by 0 bases, with 6 bases between. Clones were sequenced by immunoSEQ multiplex PCR, and TCRdb holds only the in-frame ones, with some missing. The sample records about 19,000 clones, approximately 80% being singletons. Patients with autoimmune history or systemic immunosuppression were excluded. Patients had blood sampled at baseline and again on cycle 4 day 1 and cycle 7 day 1. The receptor was derived from an adult with an advanced solid tumor such as melanoma, head and neck, liver or kidney cancer. The sequenced sample was CD4+ or CD8+ T cells sorted from blood, obtained in a trial of the OX40 agonist ivuxolimab. The chain employs TRBV7-4 and TRBJ1-3, with D unclear. CDR3 region: CASSLALTSGNTIYF. The DNA for the CDR3 is TGTGCCAGCAGCTTAGCGCTGACCTCTGGAAACACCATATATTTT.